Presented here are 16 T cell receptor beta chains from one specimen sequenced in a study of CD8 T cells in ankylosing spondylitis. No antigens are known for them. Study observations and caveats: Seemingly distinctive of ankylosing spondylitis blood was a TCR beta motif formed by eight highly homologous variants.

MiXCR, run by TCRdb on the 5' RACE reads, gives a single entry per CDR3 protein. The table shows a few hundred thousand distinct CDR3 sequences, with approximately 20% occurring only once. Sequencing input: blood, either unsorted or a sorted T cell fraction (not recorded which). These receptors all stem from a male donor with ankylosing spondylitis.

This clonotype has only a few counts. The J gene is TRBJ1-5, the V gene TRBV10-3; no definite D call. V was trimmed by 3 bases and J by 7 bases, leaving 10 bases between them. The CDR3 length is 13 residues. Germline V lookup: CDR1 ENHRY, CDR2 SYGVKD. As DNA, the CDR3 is TGTGCCATCAGTGAAAGTCTTACGCAGCCCCAGCATTTT. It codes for CAISESLTQPQHF.

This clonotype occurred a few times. The CDR3 DNA reads as TGTGCCAGCAGTTTGGAGCGGACTCAAGAGACCCAGTACTTC. This translates into CASSLERTQETQYF. The V gene is TRBV27, the J gene TRBJ2-5; D possibly corresponds to TRBD2 (5 bases). Trimming pared 3 bases from V and 2 bases from J, leaving 10 bases between. The CDR3 runs 14 residues. Germline V gives CDR1 MNHEY, CDR2 SMNVEV (reference sequence).

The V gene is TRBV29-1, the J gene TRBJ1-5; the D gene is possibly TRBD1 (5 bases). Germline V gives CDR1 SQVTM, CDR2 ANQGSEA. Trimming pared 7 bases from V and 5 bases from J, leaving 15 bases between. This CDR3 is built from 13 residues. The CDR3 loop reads CSAVSTGDQPQHF. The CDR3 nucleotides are TGCAGCGCAGTTTCGACGGGGGATCAGCCCCAGCATTTT.

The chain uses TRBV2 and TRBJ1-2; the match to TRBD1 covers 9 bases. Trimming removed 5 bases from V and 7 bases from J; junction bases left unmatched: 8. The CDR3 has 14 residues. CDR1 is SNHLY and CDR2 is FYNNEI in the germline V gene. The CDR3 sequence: CASSFTGGGSGYTF. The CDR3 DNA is TGTGCCAGCAGTTTTACAGGGGGCGGGTCTGGCTACACCTTC.

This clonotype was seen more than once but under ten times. The CDR3 spells CASSPRGPPDTQYF. The CDR3 nucleotides read TGTGCCAGCAGCCCGAGGGGGCCCCCAGATACGCAGTATTTT. The chain links TRBV27 to TRBJ2-3; 7 positions agree with TRBD1. The germline CDR1 and CDR2 sequences are MNHEY and SMNVEV (reference sequence). V trimming: 6 bases; J trimming: 4 bases; junction bases outside the gene matches: 7. The CDR3 is 14 residues long.

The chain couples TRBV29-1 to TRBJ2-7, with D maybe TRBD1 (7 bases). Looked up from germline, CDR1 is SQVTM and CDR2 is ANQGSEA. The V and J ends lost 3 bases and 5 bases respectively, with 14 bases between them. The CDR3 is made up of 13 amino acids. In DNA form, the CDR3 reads TGCAGCGTTGAGGGCCAGGGGGGTGACGAGCAGTACTTC. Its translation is CSVEGQGGDEQYF.

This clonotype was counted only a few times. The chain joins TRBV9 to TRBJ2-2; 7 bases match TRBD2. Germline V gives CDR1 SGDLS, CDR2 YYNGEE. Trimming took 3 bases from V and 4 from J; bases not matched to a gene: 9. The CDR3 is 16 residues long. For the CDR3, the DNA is TGTGCCAGCAGCGCGCCTGGGGGGGTACGCACCGGGGAGCTGTTTTTT. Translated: CASSAPGGVRTGELFF.

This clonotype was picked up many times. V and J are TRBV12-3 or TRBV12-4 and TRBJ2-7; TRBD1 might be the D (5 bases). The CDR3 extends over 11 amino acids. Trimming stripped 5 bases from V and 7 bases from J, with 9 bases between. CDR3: CASSPGREQYF. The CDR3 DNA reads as TGTGCCAGCAGTCCAGGGCGGGAGCAGTACTTC.

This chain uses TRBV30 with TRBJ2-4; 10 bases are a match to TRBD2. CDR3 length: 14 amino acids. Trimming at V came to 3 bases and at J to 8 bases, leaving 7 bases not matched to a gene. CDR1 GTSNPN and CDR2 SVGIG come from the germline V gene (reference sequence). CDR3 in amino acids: CAWSLSGRYDIQYF. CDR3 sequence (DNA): TGTGCCTGGAGCCTTAGCGGGAGGTATGACATTCAGTACTTC.

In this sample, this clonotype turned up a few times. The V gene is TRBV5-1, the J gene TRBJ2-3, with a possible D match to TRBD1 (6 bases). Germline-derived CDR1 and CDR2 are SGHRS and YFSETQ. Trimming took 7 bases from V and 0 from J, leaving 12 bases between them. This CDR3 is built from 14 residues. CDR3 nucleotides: TGCGCCAGCGGGACATACACTAGCACAGATACGCAGTATTTT. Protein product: CASGTYTSTDTQYF.

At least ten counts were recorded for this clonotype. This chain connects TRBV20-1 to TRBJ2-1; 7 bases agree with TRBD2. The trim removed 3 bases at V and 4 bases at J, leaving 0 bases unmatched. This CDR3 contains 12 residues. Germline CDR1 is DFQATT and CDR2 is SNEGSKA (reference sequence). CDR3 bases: TGCAGTGCTAGCGGGAGGTACAATGAGCAGTTCTTC. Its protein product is CSASGRYNEQFF.

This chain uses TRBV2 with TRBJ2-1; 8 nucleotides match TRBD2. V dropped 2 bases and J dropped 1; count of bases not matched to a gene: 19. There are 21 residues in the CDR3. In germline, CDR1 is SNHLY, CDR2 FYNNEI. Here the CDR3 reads CASSEPRVAGHVVGSYNEQFF. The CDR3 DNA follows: TGTGCCAGCAGTGAACCCCGGGTAGCGGGACACGTAGTGGGGTCCTACAATGAGCAGTTCTTC.

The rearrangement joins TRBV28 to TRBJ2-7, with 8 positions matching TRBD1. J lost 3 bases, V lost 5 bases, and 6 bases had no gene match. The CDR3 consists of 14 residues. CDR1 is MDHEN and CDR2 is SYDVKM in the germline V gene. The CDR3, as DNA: TGTGCCAGCAGTCTACCGGGACAGGACTACGAGCAGTACTTC. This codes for CASSLPGQDYEQYF.

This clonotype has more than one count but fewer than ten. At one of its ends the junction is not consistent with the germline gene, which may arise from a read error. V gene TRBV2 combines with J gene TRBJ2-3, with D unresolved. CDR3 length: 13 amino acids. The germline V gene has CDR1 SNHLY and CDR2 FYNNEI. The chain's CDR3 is CASTVRRTDTQYF. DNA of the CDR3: TGTGCTAGCACGGTTCGACGCACAGATACGCAGTATTTT.

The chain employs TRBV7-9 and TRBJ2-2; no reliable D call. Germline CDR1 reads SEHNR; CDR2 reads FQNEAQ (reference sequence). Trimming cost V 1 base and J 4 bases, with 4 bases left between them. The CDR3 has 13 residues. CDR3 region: CASSLVSTGELFF. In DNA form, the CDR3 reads TGTGCCAGCAGCTTAGTAAGCACCGGGGAGCTGTTTTTT.

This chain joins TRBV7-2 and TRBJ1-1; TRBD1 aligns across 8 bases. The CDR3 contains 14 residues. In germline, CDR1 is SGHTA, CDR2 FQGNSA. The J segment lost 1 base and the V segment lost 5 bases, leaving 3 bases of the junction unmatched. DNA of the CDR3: TGTGCCAGCAGCCCAGGGGGCCCGAACACTGAAGCTTTCTTT. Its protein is CASSPGGPNTEAFF. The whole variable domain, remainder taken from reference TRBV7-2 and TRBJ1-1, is GAGVSQSPSNKVTEKGKDVELRCDPISGHTALYWYRQSLGQGLEFLIYFQGNSAPDKSGLPSDRFSAERTGGSVSTLTIQRTQQEDSAVYLCASSPGGPNTEAFFGQGTRLTVV.